This TCR beta chain is from a study of blood T cell repertoires in COVID-19. Study as a whole: Acute and convalescent COVID-19 specimens originated in the United States, Italy and Spain. Sources were T cells, B-cell-depleted T cells, or PBMCs; the material itself was cDNA or gDNA.

This clone showed up just a few times. This CDR3 comprises 17 residues. After removal of 0 bases from V and 3 bases from J, the junction contained 7 bases not matched to a gene. In germline, CDR1 is LGHDT, CDR2 YNNKEL (reference sequence). Per the original data handling: The authors estimated nucleated cell counts from reference gene primer amplification. TCRdb's table, derived via immunoSEQ multiplex PCR, lists solely in-frame clones and lacks some. V, J and clone size are taken as reported in that table, and D and trimming were inferred from the DNA itself. The table records 150,000 to 200,000 clones, around 84% of them present only once.

The rearrangement joins TRBV3-1 (or the pseudogene TRBV3-2) to TRBJ1-2; TRBD1 matches at 10 bases. The specimen was peripheral blood. This receptor was taken from a woman older than 75 with acute or convalescent COVID-19. Here the CDR3 reads CASSQDLGTGVHYGYTF. The CDR3 DNA reads TGTGCCAGCAGCCAAGATCTCGGGACAGGGGTACACTATGGCTACACCTTC.